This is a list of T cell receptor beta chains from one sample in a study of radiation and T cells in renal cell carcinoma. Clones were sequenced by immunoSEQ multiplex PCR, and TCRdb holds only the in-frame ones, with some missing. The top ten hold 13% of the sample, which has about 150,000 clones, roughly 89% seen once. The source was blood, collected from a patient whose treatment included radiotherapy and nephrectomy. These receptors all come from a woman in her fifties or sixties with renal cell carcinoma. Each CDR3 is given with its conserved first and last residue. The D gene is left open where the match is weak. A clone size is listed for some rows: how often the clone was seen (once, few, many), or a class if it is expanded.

CDR3 DNA: TGTGCCAGCAGTGATATAACAGCTAACTATGGCTACACCTTC
CDR3 protein: CASSDITANYGYTF
J gene: TRBJ1-2
V gene: TRBV2
D gene: .
clone size: .

CDR3 DNA: TGTGCCAGCAGCGTGTTACAGGGGGAAGATACGCAGTATTTT
CDR3 protein: CASSVLQGEDTQYF
J gene: TRBJ2-3
V gene: TRBV9
D gene: TRBD1
clone size: .

CDR3 DNA: TGTGCCAGCAGTCAAGACGGGGAACACAACCAGCCCCAGCATTTT
CDR3 protein: CASSQDGEHNQPQHF
J gene: TRBJ1-5
V gene: TRBV7-9
D gene: .
clone size: once

CDR3 DNA: TGTGCCAGTAGAAAGACAGGGACTGAGACCCAGTACTTC
CDR3 protein: CASRKTGTETQYF
J gene: TRBJ2-5
V gene: TRBV19
D gene: .
clone size: .

CDR3 DNA: TGTGCCAGCAGCTTAGGTCAAGCGGGGGGACCAAACGGGGAGCTGTTTTTT
CDR3 protein: CASSLGQAGGPNGELFF
J gene: TRBJ2-2
V gene: TRBV7-2
D gene: TRBD2
clone size: .

CDR3 DNA: TGTGCCAGCAGGCGGGACAGGTCCTACGAGCAGTACTTC
CDR3 protein: CASRRDRSYEQYF
J gene: TRBJ2-7
V gene: TRBV2
D gene: TRBD1
clone size: .

CDR3 DNA: TGTGCCAGCAGACTTACCGGACAGAACACCGGGGAGCTGTTTTTT
CDR3 protein: CASRLTGQNTGELFF
J gene: TRBJ2-2
V gene: TRBV2
D gene: .
clone size: .

CDR3 DNA: TGTGCCAGCAGGCTAGGTTACAATGAGCAGTTCTTC
CDR3 protein: CASRLGYNEQFF
J gene: TRBJ2-1
V gene: TRBV2
D gene: .
clone size: .

CDR3 DNA: TGTGCCAGCAGCACAGCTACAGGGGAGAACTATGGCTACACCTTC
CDR3 protein: CASSTATGENYGYTF
J gene: TRBJ1-2
V gene: TRBV7-8
D gene: TRBD1
clone size: .

CDR3 DNA: TGTGCCAGTAGTATCGTCCAGCTTCCAGATACGCAGTATTTT
CDR3 protein: CASSIVQLPDTQYF
J gene: TRBJ2-3
V gene: TRBV19
D gene: .
clone size: .

CDR3 DNA: TGTGCCAGCAGCCTCGCAGGGGACCTCTCCCACGAGCAGTACTTC
CDR3 protein: CASSLAGDLSHEQYF
J gene: TRBJ2-7
V gene: TRBV5-5
D gene: .
clone size: .

CDR3 DNA: TGTGCCAGCAGCTTCACCGGGACAGGGGTTTCCAACGAGCAGTACTTC
CDR3 protein: CASSFTGTGVSNEQYF
J gene: TRBJ2-7
V gene: TRBV7-9
D gene: TRBD1
clone size: few

CDR3 DNA: TGTGCCAGTAGTACTCTCGGGGGACGAGAAAAACTGTTTTTT
CDR3 protein: CASSTLGGREKLFF
J gene: TRBJ1-4
V gene: TRBV19
D gene: .
clone size: .

CDR3 DNA: TGTGCCAGCAGCCCATCCCACCTTGGCACAGATACGCAGTATTTT
CDR3 protein: CASSPSHLGTDTQYF
J gene: TRBJ2-3
V gene: TRBV9
D gene: .
clone size: .

CDR3 DNA: TGCGCCAGCAGCCAAGAGCCAGCGGTGGGAGAGACCCAGTACTTC
CDR3 protein: CASSQEPAVGETQYF
J gene: TRBJ2-5
V gene: TRBV4-1
D gene: .
clone size: .

CDR3 DNA: TGTGCCAGCAGCTTACCGGGAGGGAGGAACACCGGGGAGCTGTTTTTT
CDR3 protein: CASSLPGGRNTGELFF
J gene: TRBJ2-2
V gene: TRBV7-8
D gene: TRBD2
clone size: .

CDR3 DNA: TGCGCCAGCAGCCGGGGACAGGGCTACAATGAGCAGTTCTTC
CDR3 protein: CASSRGQGYNEQFF
J gene: TRBJ2-1
V gene: TRBV5-1
D gene: TRBD1
clone size: .

CDR3 DNA: TGTGCCAGTATGTTCGGAGTTATACAGTACTTC
CDR3 protein: CASMFGVIQYF
J gene: TRBJ2-5
V gene: TRBV19
D gene: .
clone size: .

CDR3 DNA: TGTGCCAGCAGTGCTGCTGAGCTTGCAACTAATGAAAAACTGTTTTTT
CDR3 protein: CASSAAELATNEKLFF
J gene: TRBJ1-4
V gene: TRBV6-4
D gene: .
clone size: .

CDR3 DNA: TGTGCCAGCAGCTTAAGTGGGACGAGCTCCTACAATGAGCAGTTCTTC
CDR3 protein: CASSLSGTSSYNEQFF
J gene: TRBJ2-1
V gene: TRBV7-3
D gene: .
clone size: few

CDR3 DNA: TGTGCCAGCCTTAAACCGGGGGGGCTCACAGATACGCAGTATTTT
CDR3 protein: CASLKPGGLTDTQYF
J gene: TRBJ2-3
V gene: TRBV6-1
D gene: TRBD2
clone size: .

CDR3 DNA: TGCGCCAGCAGCCCCCTAGGGAGGTCCCCCTACGAGCAGTACTTC
CDR3 protein: CASSPLGRSPYEQYF
J gene: TRBJ2-7
V gene: TRBV5-1
D gene: .
clone size: .

CDR3 DNA: TGTGCCAGCAGCCCCATCCGGGGACAGGGTGGCGAGCAGTACTTC
CDR3 protein: CASSPIRGQGGEQYF
J gene: TRBJ2-7
V gene: TRBV7-8
D gene: TRBD1
clone size: .

CDR3 DNA: TGTGCCAGCAGCTTGGGACTAGCGGGGGGCTGGAGCTCCTACAATGAGCAGTTCTTC
CDR3 protein: CASSLGLAGGWSSYNEQFF
J gene: TRBJ2-1
V gene: TRBV5-6
D gene: TRBD2
clone size: .

CDR3 DNA: TGTGCCAGTAGTTCCCAGGTTACTACCTACGAGCAGTACTTC
CDR3 protein: CASSSQVTTYEQYF
J gene: TRBJ2-7
V gene: TRBV19
D gene: .
clone size: .

CDR3 DNA: TGTGCCAGCAGCTCTTCGGTGATCTTCATGAACACTGAAGCTTTCTTT
CDR3 protein: CASSSSVIFMNTEAFF
J gene: TRBJ1-1
V gene: TRBV7-6
D gene: .
clone size: .

CDR3 DNA: TGTGCCGGCTCACAGGGGGTGAATCAGCCCCAGCATTTT
CDR3 protein: CAGSQGVNQPQHF
J gene: TRBJ1-5
V gene: TRBV19
D gene: TRBD1
clone size: few

CDR3 DNA: TGTGCCAGCAGAAGGGAATCGACCTACGAGCAGTACTTC
CDR3 protein: CASRRESTYEQYF
J gene: TRBJ2-7
V gene: TRBV6-5
D gene: .
clone size: .

CDR3 DNA: TGCGCCAGCCGAACCTCTCCCTTCTCTGGAAACACCATATATTTT
CDR3 protein: CASRTSPFSGNTIYF
J gene: TRBJ1-3
V gene: TRBV5-1
D gene: .
clone size: .

CDR3 DNA: TGTGCCAGCAGTGATGGCAGGGCTACCATCTATGGCTACACCTTC
CDR3 protein: CASSDGRATIYGYTF
J gene: TRBJ1-2
V gene: TRBV6-1
D gene: .
clone size: .

CDR3 DNA: TGTGCCAGCAGCCCCGGGACTAGCGGGAACACAGATACGCAGTATTTT
CDR3 protein: CASSPGTSGNTDTQYF
J gene: TRBJ2-3
V gene: TRBV7-9
D gene: TRBD2
clone size: .

CDR3 DNA: TGCGCCAGCAGTGATGTGGAGGGGGCGAGCACAGATACGCAGTATTTT
CDR3 protein: CASSDVEGASTDTQYF
J gene: TRBJ2-3
V gene: TRBV10-1
D gene: .
clone size: .

CDR3 DNA: TGTGCCAGTAGTACGGTAGGTTCCACTGAAGCTTTCTTT
CDR3 protein: CASSTVGSTEAFF
J gene: TRBJ1-1
V gene: TRBV19
D gene: .
clone size: few

CDR3 DNA: TGCGCCAGCAGCCAAGCAGGGGGGACAACTAATGAAAAACTGTTTTTT
CDR3 protein: CASSQAGGTTNEKLFF
J gene: TRBJ1-4
V gene: TRBV4-3
D gene: TRBD1
clone size: .

CDR3 DNA: TGTGCCAGCAGCTTAGGGGGACTGTGGAATGAGCAGTTCTTC
CDR3 protein: CASSLGGLWNEQFF
J gene: TRBJ2-1
V gene: TRBV7-9
D gene: .
clone size: .

CDR3 DNA: TGTGCCAGCAGTCCCAGCGGAGTTGAGCAGTTCTTC
CDR3 protein: CASSPSGVEQFF
J gene: TRBJ2-1
V gene: TRBV6-1
D gene: .
clone size: .

CDR3 DNA: TGTGCCAGTAGTATGGGGGGGAACACTGAAGCTTTCTTT
CDR3 protein: CASSMGGNTEAFF
J gene: TRBJ1-1
V gene: TRBV19
D gene: .
clone size: .

CDR3 DNA: TGTGCCATGGGACAGGGGGCAAGCGAGCAGTACTTC
CDR3 protein: CAMGQGASEQYF
J gene: TRBJ2-7
V gene: TRBV21-1
D gene: .
clone size: .